Described below is a single TCR beta chain sequence and its context. The antigen remains unidentified. The assay was immunoSEQ multiplex PCR, and TCRdb's table has in-frame clones only and misses some. There are 48,000 or so clones in the sample; around 86% occur only once, and 15% to 20% lies in the top ten. This sample is part of a study of T cells in localized non-small cell lung cancer. Study-level points and caveats: It remains possible that heterogeneity exists, since only one tumor region was sequenced.

V was clipped by 4 bases and J by 1 base; unmatched bases: 2. Germline V gene lookup returns CDR1 SGHNT and CDR2 YYREEE (reference sequence). This CDR3 contains 14 residues. The source material was peripheral blood, sampled before any cancer treatment. The chain recombines TRBV5-4 with TRBJ2-3; 8 nucleotides match TRBD2. The receptor was derived from a male donor aged 60 or over with stage III squamous cell lung carcinoma. Here the CDR3 reads CASSPGGGTDTQYF. The CDR3 coding sequence is TGTGCCAGCAGCCCGGGGGGGGGCACAGATACGCAGTATTTT.